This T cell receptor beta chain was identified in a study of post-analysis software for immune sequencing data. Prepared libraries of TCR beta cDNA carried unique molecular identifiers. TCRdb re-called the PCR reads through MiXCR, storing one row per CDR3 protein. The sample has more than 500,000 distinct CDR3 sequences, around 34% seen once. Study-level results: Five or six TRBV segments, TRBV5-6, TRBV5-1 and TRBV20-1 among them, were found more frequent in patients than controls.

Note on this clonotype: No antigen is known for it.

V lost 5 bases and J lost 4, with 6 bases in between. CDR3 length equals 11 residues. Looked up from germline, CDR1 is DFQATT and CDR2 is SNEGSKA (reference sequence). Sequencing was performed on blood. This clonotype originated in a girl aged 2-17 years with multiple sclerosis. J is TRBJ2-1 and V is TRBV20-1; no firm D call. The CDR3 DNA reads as TGCAGTGCTCCCTTTTACAATGAGCAGTTCTTC. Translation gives CSAPFYNEQFF.